This TCR beta chain was recorded in a study of neoadjuvant nivolumab and ipilimumab in lung cancer. Study-wide background: Nivolumab 3 mg/kg was given days 1, 15 and 29, plus ipilimumab 1 mg/kg day 1 in combination. General study results and limits: TCR sequencing covered a small number of samples. Pretherapy blood TCR richness correlated positively with resected tumor richness. Only a single major-pathologic-response sample was available for clonality analysis.

Concerning this clone: Its cognate antigen is unknown.

V was cut by 5 bases and J by 3 bases, with 14 bases left in between. The CDR3 is made up of 14 amino acids. Germline V gene sequence: CDR1 SEHNR, CDR2 FQNEAQ (reference sequence). The data were produced by immunoSEQ multiplex PCR, yet TCRdb's version contains in-frame clones alone and is incomplete. The sample carries roughly 20,000 clones, 82% recorded once. The sequence derives from an adult with non-small cell lung cancer. The gene calls are TRBV7-9 and TRBJ2-7, with a tentative D call TRBD2 (6 bases). Here the sequenced sample was peripheral blood, taken before neoadjuvant nivolumab, alone or with ipilimumab. This chain's CDR3 is CASSGGGLHYEQYF. The CDR3 nucleotides read TGTGCCAGCAGCGGGGGAGGACTACACTACGAGCAGTACTTC.